The clone carrying this T cell receptor beta chain was observed a handful of times. Its antigen is unknown. The record originates from a study of T cells in Graves' hyperthyroidism and ophthalmopathy. Study-wide results and limits: Most clonotypes that expanded in the thyroid above 0.001 also showed up in blood. Stable hyperthyroidism was told apart from ophthalmopathy by a model built on 13 V-J features. The model made its ophthalmopathy prediction, and onset followed a median approximately six months later.

Germline V lookup: CDR1 MNHEY, CDR2 SVGAGI. The ends lost 7 bases at V and 4 bases at J; junction bases unmatched: 7. This CDR3 is built from 17 residues. Amplified TCR beta CDR3 regions derived from RNA transcripts. With the HTBI primer set, the TCR CDR3 went through a first round of RT-PCR. TCRdb passed the multiplex PCR reads through MiXCR, listing each CDR3 protein once. The sample yields 500,000 to 750,000 distinct CDR3 sequences, approximately 44% seen once. Based on clinical symptoms, serum thyroxine and TRAb, thyroid ultrasound and orbital computed tomography, diagnoses were reached. Sequencing input: peripheral blood or thyroid tissue (not recorded which). This chain uses TRBV6-5 with TRBJ2-2; 15 bases map to TRBD2. The receptor comes from a young woman with Graves' hyperthyroidism. The DNA of the CDR3 is TGTGCCAGCACAGGACTAGCGGGAGGGCCAGGCACCGGGGAGCTGTTTTTT. It encodes CASTGLAGGPGTGELFF.